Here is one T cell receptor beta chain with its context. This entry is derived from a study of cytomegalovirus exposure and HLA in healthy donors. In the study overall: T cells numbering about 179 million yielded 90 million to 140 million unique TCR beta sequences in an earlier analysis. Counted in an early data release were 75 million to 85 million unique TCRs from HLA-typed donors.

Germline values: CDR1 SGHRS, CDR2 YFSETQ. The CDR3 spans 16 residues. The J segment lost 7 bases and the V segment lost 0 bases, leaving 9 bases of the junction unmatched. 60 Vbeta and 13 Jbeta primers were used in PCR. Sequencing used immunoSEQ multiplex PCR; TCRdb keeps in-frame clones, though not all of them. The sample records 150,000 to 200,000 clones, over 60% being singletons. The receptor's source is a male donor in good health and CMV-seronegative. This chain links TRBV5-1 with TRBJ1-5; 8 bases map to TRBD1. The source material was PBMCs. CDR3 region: CASSLGTGRLEQPQHF. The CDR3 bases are TGCGCCAGCAGCTTGGGGACAGGGCGCCTAGAGCAGCCCCAGCATTTT.